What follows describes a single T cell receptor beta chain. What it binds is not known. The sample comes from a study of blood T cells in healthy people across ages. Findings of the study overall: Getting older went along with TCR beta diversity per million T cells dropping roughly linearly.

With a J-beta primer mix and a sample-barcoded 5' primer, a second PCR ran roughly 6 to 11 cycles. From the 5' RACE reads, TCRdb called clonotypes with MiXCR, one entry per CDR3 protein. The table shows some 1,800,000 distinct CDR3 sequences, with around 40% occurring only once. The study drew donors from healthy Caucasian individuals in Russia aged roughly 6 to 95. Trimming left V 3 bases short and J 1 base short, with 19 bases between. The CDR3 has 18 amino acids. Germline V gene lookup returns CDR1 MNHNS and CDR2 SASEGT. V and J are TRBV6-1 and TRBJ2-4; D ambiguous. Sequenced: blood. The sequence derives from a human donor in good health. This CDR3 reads CASSDPFLADTAKNIQYF. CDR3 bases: TGTGCCAGCAGTGACCCCTTCTTGGCAGATACGGCCAAAAACATTCAGTACTTC.